Each of the 32 T cell receptor beta chains below was sequenced from the same sample in a study of cytomegalovirus exposure and HLA in healthy donors. With 60 Vbeta and 13 Jbeta primers, the PCR was carried out. Here immunoSEQ multiplex PCR was the method, and the copy in TCRdb shows in-frame clones only, minus some. The sample yields 150,000 to 200,000 clones, about 83% seen once. The sample consisted of PBMCs. These receptors all stem from a girl between 10 and 17 years old in good health and CMV-seropositive.

This CDR3 reads CASSIDPNRPGQETQYF. CDR3 in DNA: TGTGCCAGTAGTATAGATCCGAACCGGCCGGGGCAAGAGACCCAGTACTTC. The chain joins TRBV19 to TRBJ2-5; perhaps TRBD2 as D (5 bases). Trimming removed 0 bases at V and 2 bases at J, with 16 bases between. The CDR3 has 17 residues. The germline gives CDR1 LNHDA, CDR2 SQIVND (reference sequence).

The chain joins TRBV7-9 to TRBJ1-2; the D gene is possibly TRBD1 (6 bases). Germline V gene data show CDR1 as SEHNR and CDR2 as FQNEAQ (reference sequence). Trimming took 5 bases from V and 2 from J, leaving 9 bases between them. This CDR3 has 13 amino acids. The CDR3 region is CASSRTGNYGYTF. CDR3 DNA: TGTGCCAGCAGCCGCACAGGGAACTATGGCTACACCTTC.

The J gene is TRBJ1-1, the V gene TRBV21-1. TRBV21-1 is a pseudogene. The CDR3 is 14 amino acids. The CDR3 nucleotides are TGTGCCAGCAGCAAAGAGGGAGGGGGGACTGAAGCTTTCTTT. It translates to CASSKEGGGTEAFF.

This clone was detected only once. The rearrangement links TRBV27 to TRBJ1-2, with TRBD1 identical over 8 bases. The V and J ends lost 4 bases and 4 bases, in that order; junction bases with no gene match: 8. The germline V gene has CDR1 MNHEY and CDR2 SMNVEV (reference sequence). This CDR3 has 15 residues. CDR3 in DNA: TGTGCCAGCAGTTACCGGACAGGGATGGGCTATGGCTACACCTTC. It specifies CASSYRTGMGYGYTF.

V is TRBV7-9 and J is TRBJ1-5; unclear D gene. Germline V gene sequence: CDR1 SEHNR, CDR2 FQNEAQ (reference sequence). The CDR3 has 13 residues. Between the trimmed V and J ends, which lost 3 bases and 5 bases, there was a span of 8 bases. The CDR3 protein is CASSFGLDQPQHF. CDR3 bases: TGTGCCAGCAGCTTCGGACTCGATCAGCCCCAGCATTTT.

This clone occurred once. The rearrangement joins TRBV2 to TRBJ2-3, with TRBD1 identical over 7 bases. V trimming: 5 bases; J trimming: 5 bases; junction bases outside the gene matches: 7. CDR1 is SNHLY and CDR2 is FYNNEI in the germline V gene. This CDR3 has 14 residues. The CDR3 DNA is TGTGCCAGCAGTCAAGACAGGGCGGAAGATACGCAGTATTTT. It codes for CASSQDRAEDTQYF.

The chain is built from TRBV13 and TRBJ2-3; D call uncertain. Trimming removed 0 bases at V and 9 bases at J, with 4 bases between. Germline V gene sequence: CDR1 PRHDT, CDR2 FYEKMQ (reference sequence). The CDR3 runs to 11 residues. The CDR3 DNA reads TGTGCCAGCAGCTTAGGGGCAACGCAGTATTTT. The encoded protein is CASSLGATQYF.

The genes are TRBV27 and TRBJ2-5, with 8 positions matching TRBD2. V trimming: 3 bases; J trimming: 14 bases; junction bases outside the gene matches: 14. This CDR3 contains 14 residues. Per the germline V gene, CDR1 is MNHEY and CDR2 is SMNVEV (reference sequence). As DNA, the CDR3 is TGTGCCAGCAGTTTTTTTGCGGGGGGCTATTTCCAATACTTC. This sequence encodes CASSFFAGGYFQYF.

V is TRBV9 and J is TRBJ2-1; 7 bases map to TRBD2. CDR3 length equals 16 residues. Unmatched junction bases numbered 9, after V lost 1 base and J lost 5 bases. Germline V lookup: CDR1 SGDLS, CDR2 YYNGEE. The CDR3 is CASSVSEGLKNNEQFF. CDR3 nucleotides: TGTGCCAGCAGCGTAAGTGAGGGACTAAAAAACAATGAGCAGTTCTTC. The entire variable domain, with the rest obtained from reference TRBV9 and TRBJ2-1, is as follows: DSGVTQTPKHLITATGQRVTLRCSPRSGDLSVYWYQQSLDQGLQFLIQYYNGEERAKGNILERFSAQQFPDLHSELNLSSLELGDSALYFCASSVSEGLKNNEQFFGPGTRLTVL.

The chain employs TRBV5-6 and TRBJ1-2; 10 bases are shared with TRBD1. This CDR3 is built from 14 residues. Germline trimming cut 0 bases from V and 8 bases from J; bases unmatched to any gene: 4. Germline CDR1 and CDR2: SGHDT and YYEEEE. The CDR3 is CASSLGQGAGGYTF. CDR3 DNA sequence: TGTGCCAGCAGCTTGGGACAGGGGGCAGGGGGCTACACCTTC.

V and J are TRBV7-9 and TRBJ2-1, with D possibly being TRBD2 (6 bases). V gave up 8 bases and J gave up 4 bases, with 18 bases separating them. This CDR3 comprises 15 residues. CDR1 is SEHNR and CDR2 is FQNEAQ in the germline V gene (reference sequence). Here the CDR3 DNA reads TGTGCCAGCCAAGCCTACGGGGGTTATTACAATGAGCAGTTCTTC. Its translation is CASQAYGGYYNEQFF. Combining the CDR3 with reference TRBV7-9 and TRBJ2-1 gives the whole variable domain DTGVSQNPRHKITKRGQNVTFRCDPISEHNRLYWYRQTLGQGPEFLTYFQNEAQLEKSRLLSDRFSAERPKGSFSTLEIQRTEQGDSAMYLCASQAYGGYYNEQFFGPGTRLTVL.

The chain employs TRBV30 and TRBJ2-7, with 9 bases lining up with TRBD1. The V segment lost 4 bases and the J segment 2 bases; nucleotides outside the gene matches: 9. This CDR3 has 15 residues. In germline, CDR1 is GTSNPN, CDR2 SVGIG (reference sequence). The DNA of the CDR3 is TGTGCCTGGATCCGAGGGGACAGGGTCGCCTACGAGCAGTACTTC. Residues: CAWIRGDRVAYEQYF.

The chain combines TRBV7-9 with TRBJ1-5, with 8 positions matching TRBD1. Germline V gene data show CDR1 as SEHNR and CDR2 as FQNEAQ (reference sequence). Trimming removed 5 bases from V and 4 bases from J; junction bases left unmatched: 1. The CDR3 has 13 amino acids. CDR3 sequence (DNA): TGTGCCAGCAGCAGGGACAGGAATCAGCCCCAGCATTTT. It codes for CASSRDRNQPQHF.

The rearrangement uses TRBV30 and TRBJ1-2; D remains ambiguous. CDR3 size: 13 residues. Germline V gene sequence: CDR1 GTSNPN, CDR2 SVGIG (reference sequence). V was shortened by 3 bases and J by 4 bases, with 12 bases between the two germline ends. The CDR3 is CAWSPERVYGYTF. CDR3 nucleotide sequence: TGTGCCTGGAGCCCGGAGAGGGTCTATGGCTACACCTTC.

The rearrangement links TRBV7-3 to TRBJ1-1; the D gene is possibly TRBD1 (6 bases). The CDR3 consists of 14 residues. V lost 3 bases and J lost 4, with 12 bases in between. From germline, CDR1 is SGHTA and CDR2 FQGTGA. The CDR3 sequence is CASSLSQGTTEAFF. The CDR3 DNA reads TGTGCCAGCAGCTTGTCCCAGGGGACCACTGAAGCTTTCTTT.

The chain links TRBV27 to TRBJ1-1; TRBD1 is a possible D gene (5 bases). The CDR3 has 14 amino acids. Germline CDR1 is MNHEY and CDR2 is SMNVEV (reference sequence). With 6 bases removed from V and 4 bases from J, the gap between germline ends came to 15 bases. The DNA for the CDR3 is TGTGCCAGCAGCGAGACTGCGGGGGGCACTGAAGCTTTCTTT. Translated: CASSETAGGTEAFF.

This clone occurred a few times. The chain combines TRBV19 with TRBJ1-2; 7 bases align to TRBD1. Trimming removed 2 bases from V and 7 bases from J; junction bases left unmatched: 7. This CDR3 region has 14 residues. From germline, CDR1 is LNHDA and CDR2 SQIVND (reference sequence). The CDR3 bases are TGTGCCAGTAGTATACGACAGGGTACGGGTGGCTACACCTTC. Translating gives CASSIRQGTGGYTF. The complete variable domain, with remaining parts taken from reference TRBV19 and TRBJ1-2, reads DGGITQSPKYLFRKEGQNVTLSCEQNLNHDAMYWYRQDPGQGLRLIYYSQIVNDFQKGDIAEGYSVSREKKESFPLTVTSAQKNPTAFYLCASSIRQGTGGYTFGSGTRLTVV.

The chain carries TRBV4-1 and TRBJ2-7; 14 bases are shared with TRBD2. Germline trimming cut 1 base from V and 6 bases from J; bases unmatched to any gene: 5. This CDR3 region has 16 residues. CDR1 MGHRA and CDR2 YSYEKL come from the germline V gene. The CDR3 DNA sequence: TGCGCCAGCAGCCAAGTGACTAGCGGGGGGGTAGGCGAGCAGTACTTC. Translating it yields CASSQVTSGGVGEQYF.

The CDR3 here is CASNGDRGAAEAFF. The CDR3, as DNA: TGTGCCAGCAATGGGGACAGGGGAGCCGCTGAAGCTTTCTTT. The V call is TRBV2, the J call TRBJ1-1; 10 bases are a match to TRBD1. Trimming at V came to 7 bases and at J to 6 bases, leaving 8 bases not matched to a gene. The V gene's germline CDR1 is SNHLY and CDR2 FYNNEI. This CDR3 is 14 amino acids long.

The chain joins TRBV6-5 to TRBJ1-2; D may be TRBD1 (5 bases). The CDR3 has 12 amino acids. Germline V gene sequence: CDR1 MNHEY, CDR2 SVGAGI. V was cut by 5 bases and J by 4 bases, with 8 bases left in between. In DNA form, the CDR3 reads TGTGCCAGCAGTAGGGGCAGCTATGGCTACACCTTC. This translates into CASSRGSYGYTF.

In the case of this clone: The junction departs from the called germline gene at one end, perhaps through a read error. This chain links TRBV5-6 with TRBJ1-6; D remains ambiguous. From germline, CDR1 is SGHDT and CDR2 YYEEEE. This CDR3 comprises 13 residues. The CDR3 bases are TGTGCCAGCAGCTTAAGTAGTCGTTCGAGAACACTATTT. Protein product: CASSLSSRSRTLF.

V and J are TRBV10-1 and TRBJ2-4; 9 bases align to TRBD1. Germline lookup yields CDR1 WNHNN and CDR2 SYGVQD (reference sequence). V was clipped by 3 bases and J by 5 bases; unmatched bases: 8. This CDR3 is built from 16 residues. CDR3 sequence: CASSERLDRGENIQYF. Here the CDR3 DNA reads TGCGCCAGCAGTGAAAGATTGGACAGGGGAGAAAACATTCAGTACTTC.

The chain employs TRBV5-1 and TRBJ1-1, with 9 bases fitting TRBD1. CDR3 length equals 15 residues. In germline, CDR1 is SGHRS, CDR2 YFSETQ. Trimming cost V 4 bases and J 0 bases; bases outside gene matches: 4. DNA of the CDR3: TGCGCCAGCAGCCCGGACAGGGGATTGAACACTGAAGCTTTCTTT. Protein sequence: CASSPDRGLNTEAFF.

This rearrangement joins TRBV10-1 to TRBJ2-1, with 11 bases aligning to TRBD2. The CDR3 sequence is 13 residues long. Germline V gene sequence: CDR1 WNHNN, CDR2 SYGVQD (reference sequence). With V trimmed by 9 bases and J by 8 bases, 6 bases remained unmatched. The CDR3 region has the DNA TGCGCCAGTGGGACTAGCGGTAGCGATGAGCAGTTCTTC. As protein: CASGTSGSDEQFF.

The rearrangement uses TRBV7-9 and TRBJ1-1; D possibly corresponds to TRBD1 (5 bases). V was cut by 4 bases and J by 1 base, with 13 bases left in between. This CDR3 is 15 amino acids long. Germline lookup yields CDR1 SEHNR and CDR2 FQNEAQ (reference sequence). The chain's CDR3 is CASSSQGFRNTEAFF. DNA for the CDR3: TGTGCCAGCAGCTCGCAGGGTTTCCGGAACACTGAAGCTTTCTTT.

The chain couples TRBV19 to TRBJ2-2, with a weak D call TRBD1 (6 bases). The CDR3 has 16 residues. CDR1 and CDR2 (germline): LNHDA, SQIVND (reference sequence). V was cut by 7 bases and J by 2 bases, with 17 bases left in between. In DNA, the CDR3 is TGTGCCAGTACTTCCTCGGGACACCTAAACACCGGGGAGCTGTTTTTT. This encodes CASTSSGHLNTGELFF.

The J gene is TRBJ1-2, the V gene TRBV15, with 7 bases matching TRBD1. The CDR3 is 15 residues long. V lost 5 bases to trimming and J lost 3 bases; unmatched junction nucleotides: 9. Germline-derived CDR1 and CDR2 are LNHNV and YYDKDF (reference sequence). CDR3 bases: TGTGCCACCAGCCCGACCGGGACAGAAGACTATGGCTACACCTTC. This translates into CATSPTGTEDYGYTF.

This clone was seen only a few times. V gene TRBV5-1 combines with J gene TRBJ1-5; 12 bases fit TRBD1. Germline loops: CDR1 SGHRS, CDR2 YFSETQ. V was clipped by 0 bases and J by 4 bases; unmatched bases: 2. The CDR3 sequence is 16 residues long. The CDR3 DNA is TGCGCCAGCAGCTTGGGGGGACAGGGGGCTAATCAGCCCCAGCATTTT. This encodes CASSLGGQGANQPQHF.

This sequence joins TRBV21-1 and TRBJ1-2; TRBD1, the D gene given by the table, was not confirmed from the DNA. TRBV21-1 is noted as a pseudogene. The length of the CDR3 is 12 residues. The CDR3 DNA reads TGTGCCAGCAGAATAGACAGGGATGGCTACACCTTC. This gives the protein CASRIDRDGYTF.

The J gene is TRBJ1-3, the V gene TRBV6-6; 9 nucleotides line up with TRBD1. Per the germline V gene, CDR1 is MNHNY and CDR2 is SVGAGI (reference sequence). The ends lost 6 bases at V and 2 bases at J; junction bases unmatched: 5. The CDR3 is 15 residues long. The CDR3 loop reads CASSLTGGPGNTIYF. In DNA, the CDR3 is TGTGCCAGCAGCCTTACAGGGGGCCCTGGAAACACCATATATTTT.

The chain employs TRBV6-1 and TRBJ1-6, with 8 bases that match TRBD1. The germline V gene has CDR1 MNHNS and CDR2 SASEGT. CDR3 size: 16 residues. V lost 4 bases to trimming and J lost 7 bases; unmatched junction nucleotides: 9. In DNA form, the CDR3 reads TGTGCCAGCAGTGCCCTGGACAGGGTTACGAATTCACCCCTCCACTTT. Translating gives CASSALDRVTNSPLHF.

The chain uses TRBV11-3 and TRBJ1-3; no reliable D call. The CDR3 runs to 15 residues. Per the germline V gene, CDR1 is SGHNT and CDR2 is YENEEA. The V gene lost 5 bases and the J gene lost 0 bases, with 11 bases spanning the gap. The CDR3 region has the DNA TGTGCCAGCAGCATAACAAGTAACTCTGGAAACACCATATATTTT. It translates to CASSITSNSGNTIYF.